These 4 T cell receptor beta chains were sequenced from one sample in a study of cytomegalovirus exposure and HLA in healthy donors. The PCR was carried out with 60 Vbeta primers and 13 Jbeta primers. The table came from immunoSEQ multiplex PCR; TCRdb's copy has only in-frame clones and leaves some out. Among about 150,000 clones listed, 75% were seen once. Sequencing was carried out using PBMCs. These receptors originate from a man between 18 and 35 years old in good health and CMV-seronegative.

The CDR3 DNA reads TGTGCCAGCAGCTCACGGCCGGGACTTAACTTGAATGAGCAGTTCTTC. Its protein product is CASSSRPGLNLNEQFF. This chain links TRBV7-2 with TRBJ2-1, with D perhaps TRBD2 (6 bases). Germline loops: CDR1 SGHTA, CDR2 FQGNSA. The CDR3 runs to 16 residues. The V end lost 4 bases, the J end lost 7 bases, and 20 bases lay between the germline ends.

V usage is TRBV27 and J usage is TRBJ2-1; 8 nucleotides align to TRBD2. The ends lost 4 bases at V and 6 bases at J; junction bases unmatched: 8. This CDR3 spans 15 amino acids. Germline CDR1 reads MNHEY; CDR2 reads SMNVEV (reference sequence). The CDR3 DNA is TGTGCCAGCAGTTGGTTCGGCGCGGGAGGCAATGAGCAGTTCTTC. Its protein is CASSWFGAGGNEQFF.

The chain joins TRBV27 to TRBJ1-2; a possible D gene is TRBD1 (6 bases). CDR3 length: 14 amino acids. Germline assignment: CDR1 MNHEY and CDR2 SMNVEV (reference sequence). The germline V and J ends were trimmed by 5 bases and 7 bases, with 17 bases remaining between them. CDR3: CASSPTQGGGGYTF. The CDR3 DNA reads TGTGCCAGCAGTCCCACCCAGGGAGGGGGTGGCTACACCTTC.

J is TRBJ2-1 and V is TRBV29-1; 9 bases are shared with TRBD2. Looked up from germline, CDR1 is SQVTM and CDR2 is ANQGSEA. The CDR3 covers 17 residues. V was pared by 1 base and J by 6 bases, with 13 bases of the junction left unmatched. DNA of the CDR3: TGCAGCGTTGAAGGGTTAGCGGGAGATGGGACTAGCAATGAGCAGTTCTTC. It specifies CSVEGLAGDGTSNEQFF.